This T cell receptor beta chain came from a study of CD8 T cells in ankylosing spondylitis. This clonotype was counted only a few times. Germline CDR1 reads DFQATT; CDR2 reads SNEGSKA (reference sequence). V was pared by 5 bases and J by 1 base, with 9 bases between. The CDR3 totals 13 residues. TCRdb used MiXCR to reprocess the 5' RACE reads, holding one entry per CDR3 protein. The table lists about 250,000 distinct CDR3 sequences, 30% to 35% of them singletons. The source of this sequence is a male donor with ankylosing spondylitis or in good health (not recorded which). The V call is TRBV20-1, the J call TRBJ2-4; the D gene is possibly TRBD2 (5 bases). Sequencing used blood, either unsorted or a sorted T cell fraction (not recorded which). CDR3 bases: TGCAGTGCTGCCCCGGGGGCCAAAAACATTCAGTACTTC. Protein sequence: CSAAPGAKNIQYF.